Listed here are 14 T cell receptor beta chains from one sample, sequenced in a study of shared clonotypes between healthy human individuals. The naive CD8 population came from CD45RO-negative cells selected for CCR7, without terminally differentiated effector memory CD45RA+ cells. Profiling relied on immunoSEQ multiplex PCR, and the TCRdb table lists in-frame clones only, not all of them. The table lists 660,000 or so clones, about 96% of them singletons. The sequenced material came from naive CD8+ T cells sorted from blood. The receptors stem from a woman aged 25 to 39 in good health.

The chain carries TRBV5-8 and TRBJ1-6; D remains unclear. The germline V gene encodes CDR1 SGHTS and CDR2 YDEGEE. Trimming took 0 bases from V and 10 from J, leaving 2 bases between them. The CDR3 runs 11 residues. In nucleotides, the CDR3 is TGTGCCAGCAGCTTGGGCTCACCCCTCCACTTT. This sequence encodes CASSLGSPLHF.

This clone was recorded only once. V is TRBV2 and J is TRBJ1-5, with D perhaps matching TRBD1 (6 bases). The CDR3 has 14 amino acids. Trimming left V 1 base short and J 5 bases short, with 9 bases between. Germline V gives CDR1 SNHLY, CDR2 FYNNEI. CDR3 DNA sequence: TGTGCCAGCAGTGAAGGCCAGGGGTATCAGCCCCAGCATTTT. Its protein product is CASSEGQGYQPQHF.

This sequence joins TRBV29-1 and TRBJ2-1; no reliable D call. The CDR3 sequence is 12 residues long. Germline values: CDR1 SQVTM, CDR2 ANQGSEA. The V gene lost 2 bases and the J gene lost 2 bases, with 4 bases spanning the gap. The CDR3: CSVEITYNEQFF. The CDR3 bases are TGCAGCGTTGAAATTACCTACAATGAGCAGTTCTTC.

The chain carries TRBV29-1 and TRBJ2-1; TRBD2 is a possible D gene (5 bases). V dropped 7 bases and J dropped 0 bases, with 22 bases sitting between them. CDR3 length: 17 amino acids. Germline CDR1 is SQVTM and CDR2 is ANQGSEA. The CDR3 here is CSAAPEVDSGSYNEQFF. The CDR3 coding sequence is TGCAGCGCGGCGCCGGAGGTTGACTCGGGCTCCTACAATGAGCAGTTCTTC.

This clone was found a few times. In DNA, the CDR3 is TGCGCCAGCAGCGAAGACAGGGACGTAACCTACGAGCAGTACTTC. Its translation is CASSEDRDVTYEQYF. This rearrangement joins TRBV10-2 to TRBJ2-7; 7 bases align to TRBD1. After removal of 6 bases from V and 2 bases from J, the junction contained 10 bases not matched to a gene. This CDR3 region has 15 residues. Germline loops: CDR1 WSHSY, CDR2 SAAADI.

The CDR3 nucleotides read TGTGCCAGCAGCTTAAGGGACTATGAGCAGTTCTTC. Its translation is CASSLRDYEQFF. J is TRBJ2-1 and V is TRBV5-6; D is possibly TRBD2 (6 bases). This CDR3 region has 12 residues. Germline CDR1 is SGHDT and CDR2 is YYEEEE. V was trimmed by 2 bases and J by 8 bases, leaving 8 bases between them.

This sequence joins TRBV6-5 and TRBJ2-7, with 10 bases matching TRBD1. Per the germline V gene, CDR1 is MNHEY and CDR2 is SVGAGI. The CDR3 has 16 residues. The trim removed 1 base at V and 5 bases at J, leaving 8 bases unmatched. The CDR3 is CASSYYSTGGFHEQYF. The DNA for the CDR3 is TGTGCCAGCAGTTACTACTCGACAGGGGGCTTCCACGAGCAGTACTTC.

This chain connects TRBV28 to TRBJ2-2, with D unclear. The CDR3 is 13 amino acids. Germline V gene lookup returns CDR1 MDHEN and CDR2 SYDVKM. V shed 3 bases and J shed 1 base, with 3 bases lying between them. The CDR3 protein is CASSFQNTGELFF. The CDR3 coding sequence is TGTGCCAGCAGTTTCCAGAACACCGGGGAGCTGTTTTTT.

This rearrangement joins TRBV29-1 to TRBJ1-2; TRBD1 matches 10 bases. This CDR3 is 14 amino acids long. Trimming cost V 5 bases and J 4 bases; bases outside gene matches: 7. Germline V gene data show CDR1 as SQVTM and CDR2 as ANQGSEA. CDR3 region: CSVTDRGPGYGYTF. CDR3 coding DNA: TGCAGCGTTACCGACAGGGGGCCGGGCTATGGCTACACCTTC.

The rearrangement joins TRBV7-9 to TRBJ2-5; TRBD2 matches at 14 bases. V trimming: 8 bases; J trimming: 4 bases; junction bases outside the gene matches: 3. Germline assignment: CDR1 SEHNR and CDR2 FQNEAQ (reference sequence). The CDR3 covers 14 residues. The CDR3 DNA sequence: TGTGCCAGCCTTGGGACTAGCGGGAGAGAGACCCAGTACTTC. Protein sequence: CASLGTSGRETQYF.

This chain links TRBV28 with TRBJ1-2; D uncertain. Between the trimmed V and J ends, which lost 6 bases and 0 bases, there was a span of 8 bases. CDR3 length equals 13 residues. Germline-derived CDR1 and CDR2 are MDHEN and SYDVKM. CDR3 loop: CASRLTANYGYTF. CDR3 DNA sequence: TGTGCCAGCAGACTTACCGCTAACTATGGCTACACCTTC.

The rearrangement uses TRBV21-1 and TRBJ1-5. TRBV21-1 is tagged as a pseudogene. This CDR3 comprises 13 residues. The CDR3 DNA sequence: TGTGCCAGCAGCAAAACCGATTATCAGCCCCAGCATTTT. It yields the protein CASSKTDYQPQHF.

The chain uses TRBV7-9 and TRBJ2-7; 7 nucleotides align to TRBD2. CDR3 length: 19 amino acids. Per the germline V gene, CDR1 is SEHNR and CDR2 is FQNEAQ (reference sequence). The ends lost 5 bases at V and 1 base at J; junction bases unmatched: 20. The CDR3 bases are TGTGCCAGCAGCCCACCCCGGGACTACACACGCCGAGGATCCTACGAGCAGTACTTC. It translates to CASSPPRDYTRRGSYEQYF.

The rearrangement links TRBV6-5 to TRBJ1-3; D unclear. The germline V gene has CDR1 MNHEY and CDR2 SVGAGI. The CDR3 consists of 16 residues. Between the trimmed V and J ends, which lost 2 bases and 4 bases, there was a span of 15 bases. The CDR3 bases are TGTGCCAGCAGTTACAACGCCGGTGAAGAGGGAAACACCATATATTTT. Its translation is CASSYNAGEEGNTIYF.